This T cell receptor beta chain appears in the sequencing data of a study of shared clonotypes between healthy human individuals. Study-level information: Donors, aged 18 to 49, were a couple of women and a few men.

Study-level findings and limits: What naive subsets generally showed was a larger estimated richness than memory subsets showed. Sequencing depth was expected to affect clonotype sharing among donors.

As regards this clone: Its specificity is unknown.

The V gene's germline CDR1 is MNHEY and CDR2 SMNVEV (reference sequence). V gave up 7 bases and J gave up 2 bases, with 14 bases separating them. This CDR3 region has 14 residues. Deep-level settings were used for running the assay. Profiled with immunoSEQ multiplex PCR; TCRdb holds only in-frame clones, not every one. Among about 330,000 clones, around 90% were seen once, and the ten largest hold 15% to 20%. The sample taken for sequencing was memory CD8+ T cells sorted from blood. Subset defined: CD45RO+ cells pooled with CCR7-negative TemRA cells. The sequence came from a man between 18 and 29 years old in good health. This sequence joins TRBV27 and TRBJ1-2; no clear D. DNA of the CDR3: TGTGCCAGCACCCCCGTTGGAGGAAACTATGGCTACACCTTC. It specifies CASTPVGGNYGYTF.